A single sample gave rise to the 26 T cell receptor beta chains below, sequenced in a study of technical replicates of blood from several donors. The protocol was immunoSEQ multiplex PCR, while the TCRdb copy is restricted to in-frame clones and leaves out a portion. This table has about 69,000 clones, 88% appearing once. The sample comprised PBMCs. These receptors were collected from a human donor in good health. Some clones in this sample may be carry-over from other donors' samples.

The chain couples TRBV7-8 to TRBJ2-6, with 7 bases identical to TRBD2. The CDR3 runs 16 residues. The germline gives CDR1 SGHVS, CDR2 FQNEAQ. J lost 0 bases, V lost 5 bases, and 4 bases had no gene match. CDR3 sequence (DNA): TGTGCCAGCAGCGCTAGCGGATACTCTGGGGCCAACGTCCTGACTTTC. It is translated as CASSASGYSGANVLTF.

The count of this clone is one. V is TRBV29-1 and J is TRBJ1-2; D call uncertain. Trimming left V 6 bases short and J 2 bases short, with 7 bases between. The germline CDR1 and CDR2 sequences are SQVTM and ANQGSEA. There are 11 residues in the CDR3. The CDR3 is CSVRLNYGYTF. DNA for the CDR3: TGCAGCGTCCGTCTGAACTATGGCTACACCTTC.

This sequence joins TRBV7-3 and TRBJ2-7; 9 bases line up with TRBD2. Germline assignment: CDR1 SGHTA and CDR2 FQGTGA. Unmatched junction bases numbered 8, after V lost 1 base and J lost 7 bases. This CDR3 has 15 residues. The CDR3 region is CASSLSAGGPGEQYF. The CDR3 DNA is TGTGCCAGCAGCTTAAGTGCGGGGGGGCCGGGGGAGCAGTACTTC.

The genes are TRBV30 and TRBJ1-1, with D maybe TRBD1 (6 bases). V gave up 5 bases and J gave up 3 bases, with 13 bases separating them. The germline CDR1 and CDR2 sequences are GTSNPN and SVGIG (reference sequence). The CDR3 runs to 13 residues. CDR3 amino acids: CAWGGGRDTEAFF. The CDR3 nucleotides are TGTGCCTGGGGAGGGGGGAGGGACACTGAAGCTTTCTTT.

The chain links TRBV27 to TRBJ2-7; 7 bases line up with TRBD1. The CDR3 is 14 residues long. Unmatched junction bases numbered 9, after V lost 6 bases and J lost 4 bases. Germline loops: CDR1 MNHEY, CDR2 SMNVEV (reference sequence). CDR3 nucleotides: TGTGCCAGCAGCCCCGGGACAGAAGTTTACGAGCAGTACTTC. Encoded protein: CASSPGTEVYEQYF.

This sequence joins TRBV5-1 and TRBJ2-7, with D uncertain. Germline-derived CDR1 and CDR2 are SGHRS and YFSETQ. The CDR3 has 12 residues. V shed 4 bases and J shed 1 base, with 6 bases lying between them. DNA for the CDR3: TGCGCCAGCAGCCCCCCTTCCTACGAGCAGTACTTC. It encodes CASSPPSYEQYF. Full variable domain (remainder filled in from reference TRBV5-1 and TRBJ2-7): KAGVTQTPRYLIKTRGQQVTLSCSPISGHRSVSWYQQTPGQGLQFLFEYFSETQRNKGNFPGRFSGRQFSNSRSEMNVSTLELGDSALYLCASSPPSYEQYFGPGTRLTVT.

The rearrangement uses TRBV14 and TRBJ1-1, with 7 bases that match TRBD1. Germline-derived CDR1 and CDR2 are SGHDN and FVKESK. This CDR3 comprises 16 residues. V lost 5 bases and J lost 0; bases outside the gene matches: 9. CDR3 nucleotides: TGTGCCAGCAGCTCCCGGACAGGAGCGATGAACACTGAAGCTTTCTTT. Translating gives CASSSRTGAMNTEAFF.

The chain uses TRBV7-9 and TRBJ2-1; D remains unclear. The CDR3 contains 16 residues. Trimming took 2 bases from V and 5 from J, leaving 16 bases between them. Germline CDR1 reads SEHNR; CDR2 reads FQNEAQ (reference sequence). Written as DNA, the CDR3 is TGTGCCAGCAGCTTAAGTAGTCCCATCGTCCACAATGAGCAGTTCTTC. This sequence encodes CASSLSSPIVHNEQFF.

The chain recombines TRBV5-8 with TRBJ2-3; TRBD2 agrees at 9 bases. This CDR3 is 16 amino acids long. V was clipped by 3 bases and J by 0 bases; unmatched bases: 5. Germline V gives CDR1 SGHTS, CDR2 YDEGEE. CDR3: CASSSGLAASTDTQYF. The CDR3 nucleotides read TGTGCCAGCAGCTCGGGACTAGCAGCTAGCACAGATACGCAGTATTTT. Together with reference TRBV5-8 and TRBJ2-3, the CDR3 gives the full variable domain: EAGVTQSPTHLIKTRGQQATLRCSPISGHTSVYWYQQALGLGLQFLLWYDEGEERNRGNFPPRFSGRQFPNYSSELNVNALELEDSALYLCASSSGLAASTDTQYFGPGTRLTVL.

The genes are TRBV6-6 and TRBJ2-1; 7 bases map to TRBD1. The CDR3 covers 14 residues. Trimming at V came to 6 bases and at J to 5 bases, leaving 7 bases not matched to a gene. Germline CDR1 reads MNHNY; CDR2 reads SVGAGI (reference sequence). CDR3 DNA sequence: TGTGCCAGCAGACCTGGGACAGCCAACAATGAGCAGTTCTTC. Encoded protein: CASRPGTANNEQFF.

This CDR3 is CASSIDAGGNEQFF. CDR3 bases: TGTGCCAGTAGTATAGATGCCGGGGGCAATGAGCAGTTCTTC. The chain couples TRBV19 to TRBJ2-1, with D perhaps TRBD2 (6 bases). This CDR3 is 14 amino acids long. The V gene's germline CDR1 is LNHDA and CDR2 SQIVND (reference sequence). Deletions cut 0 bases from V and 6 bases from J, with 9 bases between.

The chain recombines TRBV4-1 with TRBJ2-1; 9 bases align to TRBD2. The CDR3 runs to 18 residues. V gave up 1 base and J gave up 7 bases; unmatched junction bases: 14. The germline V gene has CDR1 MGHRA and CDR2 YSYEKL. CDR3 DNA: TGCGCCAGCAGCCAAGGCCCGGGCGACCTAGCGGGACTTAATGAGCAGTTCTTC. Translating gives CASSQGPGDLAGLNEQFF.

The chain couples TRBV5-1 to TRBJ1-2, with D maybe TRBD1 (6 bases). CDR1 and CDR2 from the germline V gene are SGHRS and YFSETQ. V gave up 0 bases and J gave up 5 bases, with 17 bases separating them. This CDR3 is built from 16 residues. The CDR3 here is CASSLGAGAILYGYTF. The DNA for the CDR3 is TGCGCCAGCAGCTTGGGCGCGGGGGCGATACTTTATGGCTACACCTTC.

The chain is built from TRBV2 and TRBJ1-3; D remains ambiguous. The CDR3 is 15 amino acids. V lost 4 bases and J 0 bases, leaving 10 bases between the germline ends. Germline CDR1 is SNHLY and CDR2 is FYNNEI. The CDR3 DNA reads TGTGCCAGCAGTGCGGACGGAGGCTCTGGAAACACCATATATTTT. Encoded protein: CASSADGGSGNTIYF.

This rearrangement joins TRBV4-3 to TRBJ2-6; 13 nucleotides match TRBD2. The CDR3 is 19 amino acids. V was pared by 0 bases and J by 1 base, with 3 bases of the junction left unmatched. Germline V CDR1 and CDR2: LGHNA, YSLEER. This CDR3 is CASSQEGLAGRSGANVLTF. The CDR3 bases are TGCGCCAGCAGCCAAGAGGGACTAGCGGGAAGGTCTGGGGCCAACGTCCTGACTTTC.

The chain is built from TRBV4-3 and TRBJ1-2; 7 bases align to TRBD1. The junction had 11 bases not matched to a gene; V was cut back by 6 bases and J by 4 bases. The CDR3 spans 15 residues. From germline, CDR1 is LGHNA and CDR2 YSLEER. CDR3 region: CASSRQGLDFYGYTF. The DNA for the CDR3 is TGCGCCAGCAGTAGACAGGGCCTTGACTTCTATGGCTACACCTTC.

The chain combines TRBV15 with TRBJ2-5; 11 nucleotides agree with TRBD2. The CDR3 totals 18 residues. Germline CDR1 is LNHNV and CDR2 is YYDKDF (reference sequence). V trimming: 5 bases; J trimming: 1 base; junction bases outside the gene matches: 12. CDR3 loop: CATSWPVELAGAQETQYF. In DNA form, the CDR3 reads TGTGCCACCAGCTGGCCCGTGGAACTAGCGGGAGCCCAAGAGACCCAGTACTTC.

This clone came up once. At one boundary the junction diverges from the germline segment, which might be a read error. In nucleotides, the CDR3 is TGTGCCACCAAAGACAGGGCTGTCCACGAGCAGCACTTC. Its protein product is CATKDRAVHEQHF. V usage is TRBV6-1 and J usage is TRBJ2-7; 7 bases are a match to TRBD1. The CDR3 is 13 residues long. Germline V gives CDR1 MNHNS, CDR2 SASEGT.

The gene calls are TRBV2 and TRBJ2-7, with D uncertain. The CDR3 is 14 amino acids. Trimming took off 5 bases at V and 0 bases at J, with 11 bases between the two ends. Per the germline V gene, CDR1 is SNHLY and CDR2 is FYNNEI. CDR3: CASSFRKISYEQYF. The CDR3 DNA is TGTGCCAGCAGTTTCAGGAAGATCTCCTACGAGCAGTACTTC.

The chain recombines TRBV5-6 with TRBJ2-3; no clear D. The CDR3 length is 13 residues. V was cut by 4 bases and J by 0 bases, with 6 bases left in between. The germline V gene encodes CDR1 SGHDT and CDR2 YYEEEE. Here the CDR3 reads CASSQQSTDTQYF. The CDR3 coding sequence is TGTGCCAGCAGCCAACAGAGCACAGATACGCAGTATTTT. Filled out from reference TRBV5-6 and TRBJ2-3, the complete variable domain reads DAGVTQSPTHLIKTRGQQVTLRCSPKSGHDTVSWYQQALGQGPQFIFQYYEEEERQRGNFPDRFSGHQFPNYSSELNVNALLLGDSALYLCASSQQSTDTQYFGPGTRLTVL.

The V call is TRBV5-1, the J call TRBJ2-3; D gene unclear. CDR1 and CDR2 (germline): SGHRS, YFSETQ. This CDR3 contains 13 residues. V lost 1 base to trimming and J lost 1 base, with 4 bases between them. The CDR3 spells CASSLSGTDTQYF. CDR3 bases: TGCGCCAGCAGCTTGTCAGGCACAGATACGCAGTATTTT.

The gene calls are TRBV9 and TRBJ2-5; TRBD2 aligns across 8 bases. This CDR3 comprises 14 residues. Looked up from germline, CDR1 is SGDLS and CDR2 is YYNGEE. The junction had 7 bases not matched to a gene; V was cut back by 0 bases and J by 9 bases. As DNA, the CDR3 is TGTGCCAGCAGCGTAGATGGCGGGAGGTGGGCCCAGTACTTC. It specifies CASSVDGGRWAQYF.

The chain recombines TRBV9 with TRBJ2-4, with TRBD1 matching over 8 bases. From germline, CDR1 is SGDLS and CDR2 YYNGEE. The CDR3 extends over 15 amino acids. The V segment lost 6 bases and the J segment 0 bases; nucleotides outside the gene matches: 5. Written as DNA, the CDR3 is TGTGCCAGCATACGACAGGGGCTAGCCAAAAACATTCAGTACTTC. Encoded protein: CASIRQGLAKNIQYF.

V and J are TRBV30 and TRBJ1-1; the D is unclear. V dropped 2 bases and J dropped 3 bases, with 10 bases sitting between them. Germline V gene sequence: CDR1 GTSNPN, CDR2 SVGIG (reference sequence). The CDR3 sequence is 13 residues long. CDR3 amino acids: CAWSMGGYTEAFF. CDR3 bases: TGTGCCTGGAGTATGGGCGGGTACACTGAAGCTTTCTTT. The full variable domain, its missing parts supplied by reference TRBV30 and TRBJ1-1, is SQTIHQWPATLVQPVGSPLSLECTVEGTSNPNLYWYRQAAGRGLQLLFYSVGIGQISSEVPQNLSASRPQDRQFILSSKKLLLSDSGFYLCAWSMGGYTEAFFGQGTRLTVV.

V is TRBV7-2 and J is TRBJ2-2, with 7 bases aligning to TRBD1. There are 15 residues in the CDR3. Trimming cost V 5 bases and J 2 bases; bases outside gene matches: 5. CDR1 SGHTA and CDR2 FQGNSA come from the germline V gene. The CDR3 loop is CASSSHRGNTGELFF. In nucleotides, the CDR3 is TGTGCCAGCAGCAGTCACAGGGGAAACACCGGGGAGCTGTTTTTT.

The gene calls are TRBV6-6 and TRBJ2-7; TRBD1 agrees at 7 bases. The CDR3 is 15 amino acids. The germline V gene encodes CDR1 MNHNY and CDR2 SVGAGI (reference sequence). Trimming removed 4 bases from V and 0 bases from J; junction bases left unmatched: 6. The CDR3 loop is CASSSTRGSSYEQYF. CDR3 in DNA: TGTGCCAGCAGTTCAACCAGGGGGAGCTCCTACGAGCAGTACTTC.